The 18 T cell receptor beta chains in this list originate from one sample, sequenced in a study of graft-versus-host responses after intestinal transplantation (dated by TCRdb to the early 2020s). Library prep was done by the immunoSEQ multiplex PCR assay. Held by TCRdb, this immuneACCESS table contains in-frame sequences only and omits some clones. Under half of the omission traces to an unresolved V gene where checked; the cause of the rest is unknown. Within this sample are approximately 25,000 clones, with around 96% of them counted one time only. Of the sample, 0.82% falls within the top ten clones. The sequences come from PBMCs, collected just over 29 days after intestinal transplant. Every receptor here comes from a human patient who received an intestinal transplant, so some T cells may come from the graft donor.

The J gene is TRBJ2-3, the V gene TRBV28, with TRBD2 as a possible D gene (6 bases). This CDR3 contains 13 residues. Germline V lookup: CDR1 MDHEN, CDR2 SYDVKM. Between the trimmed V and J ends, which lost 7 bases and 2 bases, there was a span of 10 bases. DNA of the CDR3: TGTGCCAGCAATGGACTACTCACAGATACGCAGTATTTT. Translation gives CASNGLLTDTQYF.

This sequence joins TRBV6-6 and TRBJ1-2; 7 bases match TRBD1. The CDR3 spans 14 residues. The trim removed 8 bases at V and 4 bases at J, leaving 10 bases unmatched. Germline-derived CDR1 and CDR2 are MNHNY and SVGAGI (reference sequence). CDR3 residues: CASGRDSLIYGYTF. For the CDR3, the DNA is TGTGCCAGCGGACGGGACAGCTTAATCTATGGCTACACCTTC.

The chain recombines TRBV29-1 with TRBJ1-1; D ambiguous. The V gene's germline CDR1 is SQVTM and CDR2 ANQGSEA. V was trimmed by 6 bases and J by 2 bases, leaving 10 bases between them. This CDR3 contains 12 residues. The CDR3 loop reads CSVSRINTEAFF. The DNA of the CDR3 is TGCAGCGTCAGTAGAATCAACACTGAAGCTTTCTTT.

The V call is TRBV18, the J call TRBJ2-5; D unresolved. Between the trimmed V and J ends, which lost 4 bases and 5 bases, there was a span of 8 bases. The V gene's germline CDR1 is KGHSH and CDR2 LQKENI. The CDR3 is made up of 12 amino acids. In nucleotides, the CDR3 is TGTGCCAGCTCACGTCAAGTCGAGACCCAGTACTTC. This encodes CASSRQVETQYF.

The chain couples TRBV5-1 to TRBJ2-1; D gene uncertain. Trimming stripped 0 bases from V and 0 bases from J, with 7 bases between. Germline lookup yields CDR1 SGHRS and CDR2 YFSETQ. This CDR3 spans 15 amino acids. CDR3 residues: CASSLGGSSYNEQFF. In DNA, the CDR3 is TGCGCCAGCAGCTTGGGCGGCAGCTCCTACAATGAGCAGTTCTTC.

The rearrangement links TRBV21-1 to TRBJ2-7; the D call in the table, TRBD1, was not verified against the DNA. TRBV21-1 is given as a pseudogene. This CDR3 contains 13 residues. The CDR3 spells CASTTLGSYEQYF. CDR3 nucleotides: TGTGCCAGCACCACCCTTGGCAGTTACGAGCAGTACTTC.

The chain recombines TRBV6-1 with TRBJ2-7; TRBD1 or TRBD2 may be the D gene (5 bases each). There are 15 residues in the CDR3. Trimming took 6 bases from V and 3 from J, leaving 18 bases between them. Germline-derived CDR1 and CDR2 are MNHNS and SASEGT. CDR3 sequence: CASRGRQYDRYEQYF. CDR3 sequence (DNA): TGTGCCAGCAGGGGACGCCAGTACGATCGCTACGAGCAGTACTTC.

The rearrangement joins TRBV28 to TRBJ2-7; TRBD2 matches at 7 bases. J gave up 5 bases and V 3 bases, and 1 base lay outside the gene matches. Germline values: CDR1 MDHEN, CDR2 SYDVKM. The CDR3 has 12 residues. The CDR3 bases are TGTGCCAGCAGTTTTGCGGGGGACGAGCAGTACTTC. This sequence encodes CASSFAGDEQYF. The full variable domain, with the rest looked up from reference TRBV28 and TRBJ2-7, is DVKVTQSSRYLVKRTGEKVFLECVQDMDHENMFWYRQDPGLGLRLIYFSYDVKMKEKGDIPEGYSVSREKKERFSLILESASTNQTSMYLCASSFAGDEQYFGPGTRLTVT.

The count of this clone is one. The rearrangement joins TRBV30 to TRBJ2-7, with D tentatively TRBD1 (6 bases). Germline lookup yields CDR1 GTSNPN and CDR2 SVGIG (reference sequence). The CDR3 is 13 amino acids. The V end was cut by 0 bases, the J end by 2 bases, with 8 bases between. For the CDR3, the DNA is TGTGCCTGGAGTGTAGGGGGAGCCTACGAGCAGTACTTC. The encoded protein is CAWSVGGAYEQYF.

The chain carries TRBV4-1 and TRBJ2-1; 8 bases map to TRBD2. The junction had 13 bases not matched to a gene; V was cut back by 1 base and J by 8 bases. Germline CDR1 is MGHRA and CDR2 is YSYEKL. The CDR3 contains 17 residues. The CDR3 here is CASSQGNSGATRDEQFF. CDR3 nucleotides: TGCGCCAGCAGCCAAGGGAATAGCGGGGCAACTCGGGATGAGCAGTTCTTC.

V gene TRBV5-1 combines with J gene TRBJ2-2; D is perhaps TRBD1 (6 bases). Per the germline V gene, CDR1 is SGHRS and CDR2 is YFSETQ. Trimming pared 4 bases from V and 6 bases from J, leaving 10 bases between. The CDR3 is made up of 13 amino acids. CDR3 amino acids: CASSLGGSGELFF. In nucleotides, the CDR3 is TGCGCCAGCAGCCTTGGGGGCTCCGGGGAGCTGTTTTTT.

V is TRBV25-1 and J is TRBJ2-1, with D possibly TRBD1 on 6 matching bases. The CDR3 contains 16 residues. Germline CDR1 is MGHDK and CDR2 is SYGVNS. Deletions cut 9 bases from V and 7 bases from J, with 25 bases between. DNA of the CDR3: TGTGCCAGAATCCGGGACACCGTACCGCCGCGAAATGAGCAGTTCTTC. Its protein is CARIRDTVPPRNEQFF.

The CDR3 coding sequence is TGTGCTAGTGGTTTGGTACTGGGAAGAGGGTACAATGAGCAGTTCTTC. The encoded protein is CASGLVLGRGYNEQFF. V and J are TRBV12-5 and TRBJ2-1, with D perhaps TRBD2 (5 bases). Germline CDR1 and CDR2: LGHNT and FRNRAP. CDR3 length: 16 amino acids. With 0 bases removed from V and 4 bases from J, the gap between germline ends came to 13 bases.

The chain couples TRBV4-1 to TRBJ2-1, with D perhaps matching TRBD1 (6 bases). V lost 2 bases, J lost 5 bases, and 13 bases lay in between. This CDR3 has 15 residues. The germline CDR1 and CDR2 sequences are MGHRA and YSYEKL. CDR3 protein: CASSQRQGSNNEQFF. The CDR3 DNA reads TGCGCCAGCAGCCAACGGCAGGGGAGCAACAATGAGCAGTTCTTC.

V and J are TRBV28 and TRBJ1-5; 7 bases agree with TRBD1. CDR3 length: 17 residues. The junction had 10 bases not matched to a gene; V was cut back by 5 bases and J by 0 bases. Per the germline V gene, CDR1 is MDHEN and CDR2 is SYDVKM. The CDR3 DNA reads TGTGCCAGCAGTCCCTGGACAGGCACCAATAGCAATCAGCCCCAGCATTTT. Protein sequence: CASSPWTGTNSNQPQHF.

The gene calls are TRBV5-1 and TRBJ2-7; 7 positions agree with TRBD2. Germline CDR1 reads SGHRS; CDR2 reads YFSETQ. The ends lost 1 base at V and 0 bases at J; junction bases unmatched: 4. This CDR3 has 15 amino acids. The CDR3 spells CASSLYGGSSYEQYF. The CDR3 nucleotides are TGCGCCAGCAGCTTGTATGGCGGGAGCTCCTACGAGCAGTACTTC. The full variable domain, in which reference TRBV5-1 and TRBJ2-7 provide the parts outside the CDR3, is KAGVTQTPRYLIKTRGQQVTLSCSPISGHRSVSWYQQTPGQGLQFLFEYFSETQRNKGNFPGRFSGRQFSNSRSEMNVSTLELGDSALYLCASSLYGGSSYEQYFGPGTRLTVT.

The CDR3, as DNA: TGTGCTAGTGGTGCGGGACAGACGGGACTCCTCTATGGCTACACCTTC. It is translated as CASGAGQTGLLYGYTF. This chain connects TRBV12-5 to TRBJ1-2; 7 bases are shared with TRBD1. Germline-derived CDR1 and CDR2 are LGHNT and FRNRAP. The junction had 13 bases not matched to a gene; V was cut back by 5 bases and J by 4 bases. The CDR3 has 16 residues.

This chain connects TRBV28 to TRBJ2-1, with a weak D call TRBD2 (6 bases). Trimming stripped 6 bases from V and 4 bases from J, with 19 bases between. This CDR3 spans 16 amino acids. Per the germline V gene, CDR1 is MDHEN and CDR2 is SYDVKM. This CDR3 is CASRLTAGRSYNEQFF. The CDR3 DNA follows: TGTGCCAGCAGGCTGACAGCCGGGAGATCTTACAATGAGCAGTTCTTC.